One sample yielded the 7 T cell receptor beta chains listed below, sequenced in a study of T cell clonality in common variable immunodeficiency. The table came from immunoSEQ multiplex PCR; TCRdb's copy has only in-frame clones and leaves some out. Altogether about 52,000 clones were found in the sample, and no singletons occur. The sample consisted of peripheral blood mononuclear cells. The receptors stem from a person aged 18 to 75 in good health.

In its sample, this clone was seen a few times. The read stops 3 residues short of the end of the CDR3; the missing end is completed from the germline J gene. This sequence joins TRBV30 and TRBJ2-2; D uncertain. The germline V gene has CDR1 GTSNPN and CDR2 SVGIG (reference sequence). The CDR3 is made up of 16 amino acids. The CDR3 DNA, read in part, is TGTGCCTGGAGTAACCCAACCAGGCCTTATAATTCACCG. Residues: CAWSNPTRPYNSP. Given in full, the CDR3 is CAWSNPTRPYNSPLFF.

This clone appeared many times. The CDR3 end is not reached by the read, which stops 3 residues before it; the germline J gene fills it in. The chain carries TRBV29-1 and TRBJ2-3, with 11 bases matching TRBD1. Germline V lookup: CDR1 SQVTM, CDR2 ANQGSEA. This CDR3 is 14 amino acids long. The sequenced CDR3 bases are TGCAGCGTTGATGGACAGGGGGCGGGGGAGACG. This gives the protein CSVDGQGAGET. The entire CDR3 protein is CSVDGQGAGETQYF.

This clone was seen ten or more times. The read is 3 residues too short to cover the CDR3 end, so that end is filled in from the germline J gene. The chain uses TRBV13 and TRBJ2-3, with unresolved D. The V end was cut by 7 bases, the J end by 2 bases, with 7 bases between. Germline CDR1 reads PRHDT; CDR2 reads FYEKMQ (reference sequence). The CDR3 contains 12 residues. The part of the CDR3 DNA that was read is TGTGCCAGCAAGGGTGTCACAGATACG. Translated: CASKGVTDT. The complete CDR3 protein is CASKGVTDTQYF.

This clone was observed at least ten times. The read terminates 3 residues ahead of where the CDR3 ends, so the germline J gene completes it. The rearrangement joins TRBV29-1 to TRBJ1-1; possible D gene TRBD1, 6 bases. Per the germline V gene, CDR1 is SQVTM and CDR2 is ANQGSEA. The CDR3 covers 14 residues. CDR3 amino acids: CSVEGLRGIGEAFF. The sequenced part of the CDR3 DNA is TGCAGCGTTGAAGGGCTCAGGGGAATTGGGGAA.

This clone was detected many times. The CDR3 goes on 3 residues after the read ends, and that part is filled in from the germline J gene. V is TRBV30 and J is TRBJ2-7; tentatively, D is TRBD2 (6 bases). Trimming cost V 0 bases and J 2 bases, with 11 bases left between them. The germline CDR1 and CDR2 sequences are GTSNPN and SVGIG (reference sequence). This CDR3 is 14 amino acids long. The part of the CDR3 DNA that was read is TGTGCCTGGAGTGTTGGGGGGACCCCCTACGAG. It specifies CAWSVGGTPYE. The complete CDR3 sequence is CAWSVGGTPYEQYF.

This clone came up many times. The CDR3 extends 3 residues past the end of the read, so its final part is completed from the germline J gene. This chain joins TRBV30 and TRBJ1-6; TRBD1 matches at 9 bases. Germline CDR1 reads GTSNPN; CDR2 reads SVGIG (reference sequence). Unmatched junction bases numbered 4, after V lost 3 bases and J lost 7 bases. The CDR3 loop spans 14 amino acids. CDR3 region: CAWRPTGGNSPLHF. Incomplete CDR3 DNA: TGTGCCTGGAGGCCGACAGGGGGAAATTCACCC.

This clone came up many times. The read terminates 3 residues ahead of where the CDR3 ends, so the germline J gene completes it. The chain links TRBV28 to TRBJ2-5; D call uncertain. Germline V gene sequence: CDR1 MDHEN, CDR2 SYDVKM. The CDR3 runs to 12 residues. The ends were cut back, 3 bases at V and 4 bases at J, with 6 bases in the middle. CDR3 DNA (partial): TGTGCCAGCAGTTTGCTTAGAGAGACC. It is translated as CASSLLRET. The CDR3, in full, reads CASSLLRETQYF.